The clone carrying this TCR beta chain was seen only once. Its antigen is undetermined. V shed 0 bases and J 7 bases; nucleotides not matched to a gene: 9. CDR1 is SGHAT and CDR2 is FQDESV in the germline V gene (reference sequence). The CDR3 loop spans 17 amino acids. The data were obtained in a study of early stage breast cancer tumors. TCRdb's copy holds only in-frame clones and misses some; the assay was immunoSEQ multiplex PCR. The sample lists tens of thousands of clones, just under 75% seen once, with 10% in the top ten. Findings and limits, study-wide: Most shared enriched TCRB sequences were commonly generated ones. Tumor and normal breast were distinguished via blood comparison in about 90% of the 16 patients.

V and J are TRBV11-1 and TRBJ2-1, with 10 bases identical to TRBD2. Specimen: breast tumor tissue. The source is a person in their twenties or thirties with breast cancer. CDR3 bases: TGTGCCAGCAGCTTAGCAATGGGGCTAGCGGGAGTTAATGAGCAGTTCTTC. This translates into CASSLAMGLAGVNEQFF.